Listed here are 30 T cell receptor beta chains from one sample, sequenced in a study of T cell changes during pregnancy in multiple sclerosis. The method was immunoSEQ multiplex PCR; TCRdb's version includes in-frame clones alone and lacks a portion of them. The sample has some 96,000 clones; roughly 90% are singletons. Source: peripheral blood, taken after pregnancy. The receptor source for this set is a female donor with multiple sclerosis, enrolled in a pregnancy study.

The rearrangement joins TRBV5-1 to TRBJ2-1; TRBD2 agrees at 9 bases. Germline loops: CDR1 SGHRS, CDR2 YFSETQ. This CDR3 has 15 amino acids. Unmatched junction bases numbered 6, after V lost 4 bases and J lost 4 bases. CDR3 DNA: TGCGCCAGCAGCGAGACTAGCGGTAATTACAATGAGCAGTTCTTC. This sequence encodes CASSETSGNYNEQFF.

This CDR3 is CASSSGVGQPQHF. CDR3 in DNA: TGTGCCAGTAGTAGCGGGGTCGGTCAGCCCCAGCATTTT. This chain connects TRBV19 to TRBJ1-5; D is ambiguous. Trimming removed 4 bases at V and 6 bases at J, with 10 bases between. The V gene's germline CDR1 is LNHDA and CDR2 SQIVND (reference sequence). The CDR3 spans 13 residues.

This chain links TRBV5-6 with TRBJ2-1; weak D call: TRBD1 (5 bases). Trimming cost V 4 bases and J 8 bases, with 10 bases left between them. In germline, CDR1 is SGHDT, CDR2 YYEEEE. The CDR3 has 12 amino acids. CDR3 sequence reads: CASSLQGYEQFF. The CDR3 region has the DNA TGTGCCAGCAGCCTCCAGGGTTATGAGCAGTTCTTC.

This clone was observed once. The chain has TRBV4-1 and TRBJ2-1; 11 bases are shared with TRBD2. J lost 6 bases, V lost 4 bases, and 11 bases had no gene match. This CDR3 contains 17 residues. The V gene's germline CDR1 is MGHRA and CDR2 YSYEKL. CDR3 protein: CASSPLLVAGGGNEQFF. CDR3 in DNA: TGCGCCAGCAGCCCCCTGTTGGTAGCGGGAGGGGGCAATGAGCAGTTCTTC.

The J gene is TRBJ2-2, the V gene TRBV7-9, with 7 nucleotides matching TRBD1. V was pared by 4 bases and J by 6 bases, with 11 bases of the junction left unmatched. CDR3 length: 16 residues. Germline V gene data show CDR1 as SEHNR and CDR2 as FQNEAQ (reference sequence). The CDR3 nucleotides are TGTGCCAGCAGCTCCACAGGGGACAGATCGGCCGGGGAGCTGTTTTTT. It encodes CASSSTGDRSAGELFF.

V and J are TRBV7-2 and TRBJ1-2, with no clear D. This CDR3 spans 15 amino acids. Germline V CDR1 and CDR2: SGHTA, FQGNSA. Trimming removed 2 bases from V and 1 base from J, with 11 bases in between. CDR3 sequence: CASSLRTEGNYGYTF. The CDR3 DNA follows: TGTGCCAGCAGCTTAAGGACCGAGGGTAACTATGGCTACACCTTC.

The rearrangement joins TRBV28 to TRBJ1-2; no clear D. V was pared by 2 bases and J by 6 bases, with 19 bases between. The germline V gene encodes CDR1 MDHEN and CDR2 SYDVKM. This CDR3 has 16 amino acids. DNA for the CDR3: TGTGCCAGCAGTTTAGGGTCCGTGACTATAGGAGATGGCTACACCTTC. It is translated as CASSLGSVTIGDGYTF.

CDR3 in amino acids: CASSLGQGSVNEQFF. The CDR3 DNA sequence: TGTGCCAGCAGCTTAGGGCAGGGGTCGGTCAATGAGCAGTTCTTC. The rearrangement joins TRBV7-9 to TRBJ2-1, with a possible D match to TRBD1 (6 bases). CDR1 and CDR2 (germline): SEHNR, FQNEAQ (reference sequence). The CDR3 extends over 15 amino acids. The V and J ends lost 1 base and 6 bases respectively, with 13 bases between them.

The J gene is TRBJ1-2, the V gene TRBV6-1; 7 positions match TRBD1. Losses at the gene ends were 4 bases for V and 5 bases for J; bases not matched to a gene: 10. The germline gives CDR1 MNHNS, CDR2 SASEGT. The CDR3 length is 15 residues. The CDR3 DNA reads TGTGCCAGCAGTGTTGGGCGAGGACAGGCATATGGCTACACCTTC. Its protein is CASSVGRGQAYGYTF.

This chain connects TRBV7-9 to TRBJ2-3; 14 nucleotides line up with TRBD2. The CDR3 length is 17 residues. V lost 5 bases and J lost 4; bases outside the gene matches: 8. The germline V gene encodes CDR1 SEHNR and CDR2 FQNEAQ (reference sequence). CDR3 sequence (DNA): TGTGCCAGCAGCCGAGGAGGGACTAGCGGGAGTGCAGATACGCAGTATTTT. Protein: CASSRGGTSGSADTQYF. Using reference TRBV7-9 and TRBJ2-3 for the parts outside the CDR3, the full variable domain is DTGVSQNPRHKITKRGQNVTFRCDPISEHNRLYWYRQTLGQGPEFLTYFQNEAQLEKSRLLSDRFSAERPKGSFSTLEIQRTEQGDSAMYLCASSRGGTSGSADTQYFGPGTRLTVL.

The CDR3 nucleotides are TGTGCCAGCAGTGCGGGACTAGCGGGAGGGCCCACCGGGGAGCTGTTTTTT. This gives the protein CASSAGLAGGPTGELFF. The rearrangement links TRBV2 to TRBJ2-2, with 16 bases aligning to TRBD2. J was trimmed by 4 bases and V by 4 bases; bases with no gene match: 3. The CDR3 is 17 amino acids. Germline CDR1 SNHLY, CDR2 FYNNEI.

The gene calls are TRBV19 and TRBJ2-2; a weak D match, TRBD2 (6 bases). Per germline, CDR1 LNHDA and CDR2 SQIVND (reference sequence). V dropped 8 bases and J dropped 0 bases, with 10 bases sitting between them. This CDR3 comprises 14 residues. This CDR3 reads CASLVAANTGELFF. For the CDR3, the DNA is TGTGCCAGTCTAGTAGCGGCGAACACCGGGGAGCTGTTTTTT.

This chain uses TRBV29-1 with TRBJ1-1; D call uncertain. V was shortened by 4 bases and J by 4 bases, with 7 bases between the two germline ends. This CDR3 contains 11 residues. CDR1 and CDR2 (germline): SQVTM, ANQGSEA. The CDR3 here is CSVGEFTEAFF. The CDR3 DNA reads TGCAGCGTTGGGGAGTTCACTGAAGCTTTCTTT.

The chain couples TRBV5-1 to TRBJ1-1; D unclear. Looked up from germline, CDR1 is SGHRS and CDR2 is YFSETQ. This CDR3 contains 14 residues. Trimming shortened V by 4 bases and J by 11 bases, and 21 bases separated the two germline ends. CDR3 bases: TGCGCCAGCAGCCCGGGGTCACTGGAATCGTCGGCTTTCTTT. This gives the protein CASSPGSLESSAFF.

This clone is a singleton in its sample. The V call is TRBV5-6, the J call TRBJ1-1, with a weak D call TRBD1 (6 bases). Germline V lookup: CDR1 SGHDT, CDR2 YYEEEE. With 1 base removed from V and 1 base from J, the gap between germline ends came to 8 bases. The CDR3 loop spans 14 amino acids. CDR3 loop: CASSLLTGNTEAFF. As DNA, the CDR3 is TGTGCCAGCAGCTTGTTGACAGGGAACACTGAAGCTTTCTTT.

This sequence joins TRBV2 and TRBJ2-7; a weak D match, TRBD2 (5 bases). Per germline, CDR1 SNHLY and CDR2 FYNNEI. Trimming shortened V by 6 bases and J by 6 bases, and 12 bases separated the two germline ends. The CDR3 consists of 12 residues. The CDR3 loop reads CASRVGGGEQYF. The DNA for the CDR3 is TGTGCCAGCAGGGTAGGAGGTGGCGAGCAGTACTTC. Full variable domain (rest looked up from reference TRBV2 and TRBJ2-7): EPEVTQTPSHQVTQMGQEVILRCVPISNHLYFYWYRQILGQKVEFLVSFYNNEISEKSEIFDDQFSVERPDGSNFTLKIRSTKLEDSAMYFCASRVGGGEQYFGPGTRLTVT.

The rearrangement uses TRBV19 and TRBJ1-1; no clear D. CDR1 and CDR2 from the germline V gene are LNHDA and SQIVND (reference sequence). V was trimmed by 6 bases and J by 4 bases, leaving 9 bases between them. This CDR3 comprises 12 residues. The CDR3 reads CASSPTGTEAFF. DNA of the CDR3: TGTGCCAGTAGCCCGACGGGCACTGAAGCTTTCTTT.

This rearrangement joins TRBV13 to TRBJ2-7, with D perhaps matching TRBD1 (5 bases). Germline V gives CDR1 PRHDT, CDR2 FYEKMQ (reference sequence). This CDR3 region has 16 residues. V shed 6 bases and J shed 0 bases, with 18 bases lying between them. The CDR3 sequence is CASSSAQGSSSYEQYF. The CDR3 nucleotides read TGTGCCAGCAGTTCAGCGCAGGGTTCGAGCTCCTACGAGCAGTACTTC.

A single count supports this clone. The rearrangement uses TRBV27 and TRBJ2-5, with D unclear. There are 12 residues in the CDR3. V lost 10 bases and J 2 bases, leaving 11 bases between the germline ends. Germline V CDR1 and CDR2: MNHEY, SMNVEV (reference sequence). The CDR3 sequence: CATTDGQETQYF. The CDR3 DNA reads TGTGCCACAACAGACGGACAAGAGACCCAGTACTTC.

This sequence joins TRBV20-1 and TRBJ2-7, with D perhaps TRBD2 (6 bases). The CDR3 loop spans 11 amino acids. Germline V gene lookup returns CDR1 DFQATT and CDR2 SNEGSKA (reference sequence). Trimming shortened V by 6 bases and J by 6 bases, and 12 bases separated the two germline ends. CDR3 nucleotide sequence: TGCAGTGCCCAAGGAGGGGCCGAGCAGTACTTC. The encoded protein is CSAQGGAEQYF.

The CDR3: CATSTPHIGTYEQYF. The CDR3 nucleotides are TGTGCCACCAGCACCCCTCACATTGGTACCTACGAGCAGTACTTC. The chain combines TRBV28 with TRBJ2-7; no reliable D call. The germline V and J ends were trimmed by 10 bases and 2 bases, with 21 bases remaining between them. Germline CDR1 MDHEN, CDR2 SYDVKM. The CDR3 loop spans 15 amino acids.

The V gene is TRBV19, the J gene TRBJ2-5; D remains unclear. The V and J ends lost 3 bases and 1 base respectively, with 12 bases between them. CDR1 is LNHDA and CDR2 is SQIVND in the germline V gene (reference sequence). This CDR3 is 15 amino acids long. The CDR3 sequence: CASSIGNSFQETQYF. The DNA of the CDR3 is TGTGCCAGTAGTATTGGCAACAGTTTCCAAGAGACCCAGTACTTC.

The genes are TRBV11-3 and TRBJ2-5; D ambiguous. CDR3 length equals 14 residues. The germline V gene has CDR1 SGHNT and CDR2 YENEEA. Trimming removed 7 bases at V and 5 bases at J, with 17 bases between. As DNA, the CDR3 is TGTGCCAGCACCCTCTTTGCGTTCGGTGAGACCCAGTACTTC. Protein sequence: CASTLFAFGETQYF.

CDR3 DNA: TGTGCCAGCAGTGAAGCAGCTAGCGACTACAATGAGCAGTTCTTC. This sequence encodes CASSEAASDYNEQFF. This sequence joins TRBV6-1 and TRBJ2-1; D is perhaps TRBD2 (6 bases). Trimming removed 0 bases from V and 3 bases from J, with 9 bases in between. Per germline, CDR1 MNHNS and CDR2 SASEGT. The CDR3 is 15 residues long.

This chain uses TRBV9 with TRBJ1-1; TRBD1 matches 7 bases. CDR1 SGDLS and CDR2 YYNGEE come from the germline V gene. The V gene end was trimmed by 0 bases and the J gene end by 1 base; junction bases not matched to a gene: 3. CDR3 length: 15 residues. The CDR3 is CASSVVPGGNTEAFF. Here the CDR3 DNA reads TGTGCCAGCAGCGTAGTTCCAGGGGGGAACACTGAAGCTTTCTTT.

J is TRBJ2-7 and V is TRBV18; D is possibly TRBD2 (6 bases). CDR1 is KGHSH, CDR2 LQKENI, per germline. The ends were cut back, 3 bases at V and 3 bases at J, with 15 bases in the middle. This CDR3 spans 15 amino acids. The CDR3 DNA reads as TGTGCCAGCTCACCCGGGGGAATTAAGGGCTACGAGCAGTACTTC. Encoded protein: CASSPGGIKGYEQYF.

The V call is TRBV27, the J call TRBJ2-1; 10 bases align to TRBD2. Germline V gene sequence: CDR1 MNHEY, CDR2 SMNVEV (reference sequence). The trim removed 5 bases at V and 8 bases at J, leaving 9 bases unmatched. This CDR3 is built from 15 residues. As DNA, the CDR3 is TGTGCCAGCAGTAGACTAGCGGGTAATTCCCATGAGCAGTTCTTC. It is translated as CASSRLAGNSHEQFF.

V and J are TRBV5-6 and TRBJ2-4; 7 nucleotides match TRBD2. Germline V gives CDR1 SGHDT, CDR2 YYEEEE. This CDR3 has 15 amino acids. Unmatched junction bases numbered 6, after V lost 4 bases and J lost 2 bases. CDR3 residues: CASSGGGGSKNIQYF. CDR3 nucleotide sequence: TGTGCCAGCAGCGGCGGCGGGGGATCCAAAAACATTCAGTACTTC.

The CDR3 DNA reads TGTGCCAGCAGCTTAGCGTACGGCACCGGGGAGCTGTTTTTT. Amino acid sequence: CASSLAYGTGELFF. This rearrangement joins TRBV7-9 to TRBJ2-2, with D unclear. Trimming took 0 bases from V and 4 from J, leaving 6 bases between them. Germline loops: CDR1 SEHNR, CDR2 FQNEAQ (reference sequence). The CDR3 is 14 amino acids.

The chain employs TRBV9 and TRBJ1-4; maybe TRBD1 (5 bases). The CDR3 runs 16 residues. CDR1 is SGDLS and CDR2 is YYNGEE in the germline V gene. V was trimmed by 0 bases and J by 4 bases, leaving 13 bases between them. The CDR3 spells CASSVGWRGFNEKLFF. The CDR3 coding sequence is TGTGCCAGCAGCGTAGGCTGGAGGGGCTTTAATGAAAAACTGTTTTTT.